Below, one TCR beta chain is given with its context. The data were obtained in a study of blood T cell repertoires in COVID-19. Study information: Some COVID-19 samples were acute and others convalescent; all came from the United States, Italy and Spain.

In the study's own analysis: Amplification of reference gene primers provided the estimated nucleated cell counts. The method was immunoSEQ multiplex PCR; TCRdb's version includes in-frame clones alone and lacks a portion of them. For V, J and clone size, that table is used; D and trimming come from the DNA. The repertoire holds some 200,000 clones, with roughly 80% as singletons. This sequence was found in a woman in her sixties or seventies with acute or convalescent COVID-19. Sequenced: peripheral blood.

The chain's CDR3 is CASSLLAGNSPLHF. The DNA of the CDR3 is TGTGCCAGCAGCTTATTGGCAGGCAATTCACCCCTCCACTTT. The chain employs TRBV11-1 and TRBJ1-6; D unresolved. Germline CDR1 reads SGHAT; CDR2 reads FQDESV (reference sequence). The length of the CDR3 is 14 residues. The V end lost 2 bases, the J end lost 7 bases, and 9 bases lay between the germline ends.